This paragraph reports one T cell receptor beta chain. V gave up 5 bases and J gave up 7 bases; unmatched junction bases: 8. Per the germline V gene, CDR1 is SGHTA and CDR2 is FQGNSA. CDR3 length: 14 residues. The record originates from a study of shared clonotypes between healthy human individuals. Some clones are missing from TCRdb's copy, which holds only in-frame ones; the method was immunoSEQ multiplex PCR. The sample shows approximately 1.4 million clones, around 98% of them seen only once. This sequence originates from a man aged 25 to 40 in good health. The sample taken for sequencing was naive CD4+ T cells sorted from blood. The subset is: CD45RA+ positively selected. The chain carries TRBV7-2 and TRBJ2-7; 10 bases align to TRBD1. Here the CDR3 reads CASSGGQGRREQYF. Here the CDR3 DNA reads TGTGCCAGCAGCGGGGGACAGGGGAGGAGGGAGCAGTACTTC.